Below, one TCR beta chain is given with its context. This may be a read error, as it is one base from a much larger clone. Trimming removed 2 bases at V and 3 bases at J, with 11 bases between. Per germline, CDR1 MNHEY and CDR2 SMNVEV (reference sequence). The CDR3 is made up of 15 amino acids. This entry is derived from a study of molecular identifiers for immune sequencing clone quantification. TCRdb used MiXCR to reprocess the PCR reads, holding one entry per CDR3 protein. In the table there are nearly 650,000 distinct CDR3 sequences, 25% of which are singletons. This receptor was taken from a human donor in good health. Some libraries in this study had Jurkat cell RNA spiked in. The V call is TRBV27, the J call TRBJ1-5; D might be TRBD1 (5 bases). Sequencing used naive CD8+ T cells from blood, with Jurkat cell RNA spiked in. Stated subset: FACS-sorted CD8+CD4-CCR7+CD45RA+ naive T cells. This chain's CDR3 is CASSLASGHNQPQHF. The DNA of the CDR3 is TGTGCCAGCAGTTTAGCATCAGGGCACAATCAGCCCCAGCATTTT.